The subject of this entry is one T cell receptor beta chain. Donors were systemically healthy Caucasian individuals from Russia aged about 6 to 95 years. This sample is part of a study of blood T cells in healthy people across ages. The CDR3 loop spans 14 amino acids. A second PCR of roughly 7 to 11 cycles used a sample-barcoded 5' primer and a J-beta primer mix. TCRdb reprocessed the 5' RACE reads via MiXCR and lists one record per CDR3 protein. Altogether more than 1.4 million distinct CDR3 sequences are present, 42% being singletons, with the ten largest covering approximately 7.9%. The specimen sequenced was blood. This rearrangement joins TRBV21-1 to TRBJ1-2; TRBD1 is the table's D call, not checked against the DNA. TRBV21-1 is assigned pseudogene status. The clonotype comes from a young woman in good health. The CDR3 region is CASSKVRVGGGYTF. The CDR3 nucleotides read TGTGCCAGCAGCAAAGTTAGGGTAGGGGGTGGCTACACCTTC.